This record covers a single T cell receptor beta chain. The data were obtained in a study of T cell responses to AZD1222 COVID-19 vaccine. Some clones are missing from TCRdb's copy, which holds only in-frame ones; the method was immunoSEQ multiplex PCR. Seen here are about 91,000 clones, 92% observed once, and the top ten hold less than 4%. CDR3 length equals 16 residues. The V gene's germline CDR1 is SGHNT and CDR2 YYREEE (reference sequence). Trimming took 4 bases from V and 4 from J, leaving 17 bases between them. The TCR was taken from an adult who received the AZD1222 COVID-19 vaccine. The genes are TRBV5-4 and TRBJ2-2, with D maybe TRBD1 (7 bases). The sequencing used peripheral blood, collected 28 days after the second AZD1222 dose. As DNA, the CDR3 is TGTGCCAGCAGCCGGGTGTCAGGGGGAGGCACCGGGGAGCTGTTTTTT. Translated: CASSRVSGGGTGELFF.